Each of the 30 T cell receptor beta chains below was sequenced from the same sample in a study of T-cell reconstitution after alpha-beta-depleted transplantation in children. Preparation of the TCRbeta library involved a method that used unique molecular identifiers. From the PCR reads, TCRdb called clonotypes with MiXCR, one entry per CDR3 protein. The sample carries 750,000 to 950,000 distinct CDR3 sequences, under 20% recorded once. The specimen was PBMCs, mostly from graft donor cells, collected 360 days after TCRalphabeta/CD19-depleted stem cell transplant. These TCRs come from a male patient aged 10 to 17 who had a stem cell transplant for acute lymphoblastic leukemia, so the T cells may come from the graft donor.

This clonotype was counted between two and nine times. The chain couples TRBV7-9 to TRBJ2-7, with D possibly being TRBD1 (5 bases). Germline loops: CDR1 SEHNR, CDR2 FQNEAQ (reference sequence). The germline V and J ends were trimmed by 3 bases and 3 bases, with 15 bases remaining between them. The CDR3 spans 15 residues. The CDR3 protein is CASSLAGPHFYEQYF. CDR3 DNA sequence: TGTGCCAGCAGCTTGGCAGGGCCCCACTTCTACGAGCAGTACTTC.

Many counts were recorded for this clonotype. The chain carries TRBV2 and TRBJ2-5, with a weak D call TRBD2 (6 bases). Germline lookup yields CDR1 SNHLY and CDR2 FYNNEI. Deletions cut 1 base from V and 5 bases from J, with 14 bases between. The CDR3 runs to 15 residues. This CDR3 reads CASSEEAGSAETQYF. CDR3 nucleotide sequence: TGTGCCAGCAGTGAAGAGGCCGGGAGTGCGGAGACCCAGTACTTC.

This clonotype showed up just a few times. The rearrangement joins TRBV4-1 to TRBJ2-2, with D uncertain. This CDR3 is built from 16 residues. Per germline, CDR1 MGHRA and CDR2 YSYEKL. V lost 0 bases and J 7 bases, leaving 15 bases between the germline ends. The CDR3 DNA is TGCGCCAGCAGCCAAGATAAGACGAATGGTGGCGGGGAGCTGTTTTTT. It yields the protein CASSQDKTNGGGELFF.

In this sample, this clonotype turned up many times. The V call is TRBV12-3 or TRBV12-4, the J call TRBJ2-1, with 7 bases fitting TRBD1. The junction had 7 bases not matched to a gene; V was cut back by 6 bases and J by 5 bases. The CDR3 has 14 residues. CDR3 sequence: CASRYRDRNNEQFF. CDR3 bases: TGTGCCAGCAGATACCGGGACAGAAACAATGAGCAGTTCTTC.

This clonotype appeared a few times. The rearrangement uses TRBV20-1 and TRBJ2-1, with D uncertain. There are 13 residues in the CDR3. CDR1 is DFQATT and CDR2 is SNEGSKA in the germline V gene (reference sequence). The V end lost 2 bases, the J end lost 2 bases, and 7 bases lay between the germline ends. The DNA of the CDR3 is TGCAGTGCTAGAATTTCAACCTACAATGAGCAGTTCTTC. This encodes CSARISTYNEQFF.

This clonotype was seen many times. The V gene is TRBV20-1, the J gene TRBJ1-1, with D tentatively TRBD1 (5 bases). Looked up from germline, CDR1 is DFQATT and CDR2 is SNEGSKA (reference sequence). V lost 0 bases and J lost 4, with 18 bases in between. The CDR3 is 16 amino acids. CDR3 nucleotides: TGCAGTGCTAGAGATGAGGGATTAAGAACAGGCACTGAAGCTTTCTTT. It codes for CSARDEGLRTGTEAFF.

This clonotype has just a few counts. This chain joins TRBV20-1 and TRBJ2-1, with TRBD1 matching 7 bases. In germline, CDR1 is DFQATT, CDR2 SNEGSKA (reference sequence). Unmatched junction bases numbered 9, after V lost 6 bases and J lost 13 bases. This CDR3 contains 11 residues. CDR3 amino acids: CSAPKGAAQFF. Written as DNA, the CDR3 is TGCAGTGCCCCGAAGGGGGCAGCCCAGTTCTTC.

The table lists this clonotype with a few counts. CDR3 DNA sequence: TGCGCCAGCGGCGAAGGACCCGAGCAGTACTTC. This codes for CASGEGPEQYF. This chain uses TRBV5-1 with TRBJ2-7, with no clear D. From germline, CDR1 is SGHRS and CDR2 YFSETQ. V was clipped by 7 bases and J by 6 bases, with 11 bases between them. The CDR3 extends over 11 amino acids.

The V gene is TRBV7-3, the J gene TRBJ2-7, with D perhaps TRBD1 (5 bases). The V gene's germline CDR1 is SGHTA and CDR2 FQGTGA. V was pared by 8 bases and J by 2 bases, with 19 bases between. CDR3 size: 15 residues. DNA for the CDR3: TGTGCCAGCGGGAATAATAGACAGAGACCCTACGAGCAGTACTTC. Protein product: CASGNNRQRPYEQYF.

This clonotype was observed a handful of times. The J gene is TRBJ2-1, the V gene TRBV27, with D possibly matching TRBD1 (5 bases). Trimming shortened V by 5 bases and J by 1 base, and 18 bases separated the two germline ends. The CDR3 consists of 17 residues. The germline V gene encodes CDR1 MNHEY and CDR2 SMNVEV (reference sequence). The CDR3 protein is CASSPPGWGLSYNEQFF. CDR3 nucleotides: TGTGCCAGCAGTCCTCCCGGGTGGGGCCTATCCTACAATGAGCAGTTCTTC.

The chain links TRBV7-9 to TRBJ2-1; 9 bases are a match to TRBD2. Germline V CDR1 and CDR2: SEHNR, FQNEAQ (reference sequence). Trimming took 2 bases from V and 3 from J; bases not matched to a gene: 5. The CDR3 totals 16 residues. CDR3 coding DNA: TGTGCCAGCAGCTTAAGTGGCGGGAGGGACTACAATGAGCAGTTCTTC. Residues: CASSLSGGRDYNEQFF.

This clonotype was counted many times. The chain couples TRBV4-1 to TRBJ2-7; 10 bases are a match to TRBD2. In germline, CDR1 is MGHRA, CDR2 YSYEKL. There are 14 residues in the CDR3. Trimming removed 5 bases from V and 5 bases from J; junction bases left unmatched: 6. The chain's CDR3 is CASSASGSFDEQYF. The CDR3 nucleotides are TGCGCCAGCAGCGCTAGCGGGAGCTTCGACGAGCAGTACTTC.

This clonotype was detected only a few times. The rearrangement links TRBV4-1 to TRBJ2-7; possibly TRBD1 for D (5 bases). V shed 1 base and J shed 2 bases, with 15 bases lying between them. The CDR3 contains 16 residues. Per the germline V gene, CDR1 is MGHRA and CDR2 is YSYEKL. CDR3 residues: CASSQAVTAEAYEQYF. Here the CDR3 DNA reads TGCGCCAGCAGCCAAGCAGTGACAGCTGAAGCCTACGAGCAGTACTTC.

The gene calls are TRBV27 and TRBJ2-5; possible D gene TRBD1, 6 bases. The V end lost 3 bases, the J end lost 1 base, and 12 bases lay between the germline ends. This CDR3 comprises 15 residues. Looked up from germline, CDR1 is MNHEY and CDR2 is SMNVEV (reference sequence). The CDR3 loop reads CASSFDRQVQETQYF. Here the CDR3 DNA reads TGTGCCAGCAGTTTTGATCGACAGGTCCAAGAGACCCAGTACTTC.

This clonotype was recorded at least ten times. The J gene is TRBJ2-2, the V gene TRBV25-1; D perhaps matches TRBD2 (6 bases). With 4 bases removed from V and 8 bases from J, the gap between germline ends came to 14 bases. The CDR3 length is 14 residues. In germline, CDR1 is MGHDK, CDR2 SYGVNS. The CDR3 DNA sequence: TGTGCCAGCAGTGGGATCCGGGAGAAGGGGGAGCTGTTTTTT. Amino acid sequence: CASSGIREKGELFF. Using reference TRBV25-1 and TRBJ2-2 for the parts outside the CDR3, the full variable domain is EADIYQTPRYLVIGTGKKITLECSQTMGHDKMYWYQQDPGMELHLIHYSYGVNSTEKGDLSSESTVSRIRTEHFPLTLESARPSHTSQYLCASSGIREKGELFFGEGSRLTVL.

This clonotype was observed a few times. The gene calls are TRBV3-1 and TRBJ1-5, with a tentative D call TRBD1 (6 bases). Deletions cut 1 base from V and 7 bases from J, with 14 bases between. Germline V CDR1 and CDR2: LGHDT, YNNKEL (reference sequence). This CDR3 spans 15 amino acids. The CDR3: CASSQVLEGGQPQHF. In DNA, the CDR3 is TGTGCCAGCAGCCAAGTGTTAGAGGGGGGACAGCCCCAGCATTTT.

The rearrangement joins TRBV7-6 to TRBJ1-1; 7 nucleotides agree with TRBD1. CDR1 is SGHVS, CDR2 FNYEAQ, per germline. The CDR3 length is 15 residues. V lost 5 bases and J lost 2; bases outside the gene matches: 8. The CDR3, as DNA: TGTGCCAGCAGCCAGGGGGGGACGGATAACACTGAAGCTTTCTTT. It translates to CASSQGGTDNTEAFF.

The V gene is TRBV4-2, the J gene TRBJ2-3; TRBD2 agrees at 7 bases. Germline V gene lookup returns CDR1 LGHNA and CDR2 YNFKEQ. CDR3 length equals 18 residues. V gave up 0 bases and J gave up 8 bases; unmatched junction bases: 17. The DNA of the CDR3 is TGTGCCAGCAGCCAAGATCGAGGACTAGGGACGGCAGTGGGTACGCAGTATTTT. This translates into CASSQDRGLGTAVGTQYF.

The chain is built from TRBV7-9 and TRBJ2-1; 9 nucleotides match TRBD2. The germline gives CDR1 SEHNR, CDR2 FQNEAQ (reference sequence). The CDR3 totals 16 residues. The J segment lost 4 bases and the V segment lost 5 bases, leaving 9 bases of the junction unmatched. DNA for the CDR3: TGTGCCAGCAGCAAACCGGGACTAGCTTCTTACAATGAGCAGTTCTTC. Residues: CASSKPGLASYNEQFF.

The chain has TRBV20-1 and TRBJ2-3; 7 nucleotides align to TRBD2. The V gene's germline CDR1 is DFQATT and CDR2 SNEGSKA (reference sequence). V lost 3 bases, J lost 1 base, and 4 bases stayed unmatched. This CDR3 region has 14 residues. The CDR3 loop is CSASGGDGTDTQYF. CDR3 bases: TGCAGTGCTAGTGGGGGGGACGGCACAGATACGCAGTATTTT.

This chain's CDR3 is CSARVPTHSYEQYF. In DNA, the CDR3 is TGCAGTGCTAGAGTTCCGACACACTCCTACGAGCAGTACTTC. V and J are TRBV20-1 and TRBJ2-7, with D uncertain. CDR1 is DFQATT, CDR2 SNEGSKA, per germline (reference sequence). The CDR3 contains 14 residues. V was pared by 1 base and J by 0 bases, with 10 bases between.

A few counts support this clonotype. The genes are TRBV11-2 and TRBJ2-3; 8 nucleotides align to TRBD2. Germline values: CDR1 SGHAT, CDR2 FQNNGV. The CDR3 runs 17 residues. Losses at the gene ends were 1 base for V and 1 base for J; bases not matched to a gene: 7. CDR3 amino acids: CASSLVPGGPRTDTQYF. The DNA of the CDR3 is TGTGCCAGCAGCTTAGTTCCGGGAGGGCCTCGCACAGATACGCAGTATTTT.

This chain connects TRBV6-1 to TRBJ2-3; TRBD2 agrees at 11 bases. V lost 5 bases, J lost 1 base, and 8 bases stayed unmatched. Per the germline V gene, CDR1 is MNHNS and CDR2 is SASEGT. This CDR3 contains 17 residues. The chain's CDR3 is CASSIAGGRLGTDTQYF. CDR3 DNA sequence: TGTGCCAGCAGTATAGCGGGAGGGAGGTTGGGCACAGATACGCAGTATTTT.

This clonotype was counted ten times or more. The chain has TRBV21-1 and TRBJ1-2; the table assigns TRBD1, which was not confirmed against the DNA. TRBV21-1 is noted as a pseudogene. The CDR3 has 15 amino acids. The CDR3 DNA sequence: TGTGCCAGCAGCTCTCCCTGGGGGTCGATCTATGGCTACACCTTC. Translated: CASSSPWGSIYGYTF.

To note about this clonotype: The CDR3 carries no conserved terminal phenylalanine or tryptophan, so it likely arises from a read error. The CDR3 DNA follows: TGTGCCAGCAGCTTACCCTGGGGGAGGGGCACAGATACGCAGTATTAT. This sequence encodes CASSLPWGRGTDTQYY. The chain recombines TRBV7-9 with TRBJ2-3, with 7 bases identical to TRBD2. J gave up 1 base and V 2 bases, and 6 bases lay outside the gene matches. Germline CDR1 reads SEHNR; CDR2 reads FQNEAQ (reference sequence). This CDR3 spans 16 amino acids.

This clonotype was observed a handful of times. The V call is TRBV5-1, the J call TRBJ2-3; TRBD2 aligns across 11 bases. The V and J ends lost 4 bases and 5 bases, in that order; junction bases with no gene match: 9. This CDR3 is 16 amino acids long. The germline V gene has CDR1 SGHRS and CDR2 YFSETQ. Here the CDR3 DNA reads TGCGCCAGCAGCCCAGCTAGCGGGGGGCCGCAAGATACGCAGTATTTT. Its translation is CASSPASGGPQDTQYF.

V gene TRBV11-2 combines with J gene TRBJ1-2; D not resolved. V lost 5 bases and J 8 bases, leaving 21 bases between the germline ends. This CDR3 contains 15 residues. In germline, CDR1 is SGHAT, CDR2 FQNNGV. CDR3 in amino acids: CASSPLGRPVEGYTF. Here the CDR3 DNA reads TGTGCCAGCAGCCCCTTGGGCCGGCCGGTCGAAGGCTACACCTTC.

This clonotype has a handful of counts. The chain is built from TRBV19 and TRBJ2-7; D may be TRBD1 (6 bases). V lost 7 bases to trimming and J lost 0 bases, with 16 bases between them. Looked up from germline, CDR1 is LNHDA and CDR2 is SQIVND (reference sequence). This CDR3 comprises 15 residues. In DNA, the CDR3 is TGTGCCAGTACCCTCCCGGACAGAATCTCCTACGAGCAGTACTTC. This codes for CASTLPDRISYEQYF.

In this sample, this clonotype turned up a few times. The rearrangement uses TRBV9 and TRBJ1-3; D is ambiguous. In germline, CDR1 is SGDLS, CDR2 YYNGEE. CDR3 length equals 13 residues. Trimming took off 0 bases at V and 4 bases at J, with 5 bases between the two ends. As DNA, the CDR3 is TGTGCCAGCAGCGTAGGCCCGGGAAACACCATATATTTT. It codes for CASSVGPGNTIYF.

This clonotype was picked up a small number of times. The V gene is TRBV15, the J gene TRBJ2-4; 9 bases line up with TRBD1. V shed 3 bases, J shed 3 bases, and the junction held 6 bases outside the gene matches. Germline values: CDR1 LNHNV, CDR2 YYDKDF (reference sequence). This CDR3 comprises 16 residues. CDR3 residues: CATSSGDRVGKNIQYF. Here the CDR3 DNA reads TGTGCCACCAGCAGTGGGGACAGGGTGGGCAAAAACATTCAGTACTTC.